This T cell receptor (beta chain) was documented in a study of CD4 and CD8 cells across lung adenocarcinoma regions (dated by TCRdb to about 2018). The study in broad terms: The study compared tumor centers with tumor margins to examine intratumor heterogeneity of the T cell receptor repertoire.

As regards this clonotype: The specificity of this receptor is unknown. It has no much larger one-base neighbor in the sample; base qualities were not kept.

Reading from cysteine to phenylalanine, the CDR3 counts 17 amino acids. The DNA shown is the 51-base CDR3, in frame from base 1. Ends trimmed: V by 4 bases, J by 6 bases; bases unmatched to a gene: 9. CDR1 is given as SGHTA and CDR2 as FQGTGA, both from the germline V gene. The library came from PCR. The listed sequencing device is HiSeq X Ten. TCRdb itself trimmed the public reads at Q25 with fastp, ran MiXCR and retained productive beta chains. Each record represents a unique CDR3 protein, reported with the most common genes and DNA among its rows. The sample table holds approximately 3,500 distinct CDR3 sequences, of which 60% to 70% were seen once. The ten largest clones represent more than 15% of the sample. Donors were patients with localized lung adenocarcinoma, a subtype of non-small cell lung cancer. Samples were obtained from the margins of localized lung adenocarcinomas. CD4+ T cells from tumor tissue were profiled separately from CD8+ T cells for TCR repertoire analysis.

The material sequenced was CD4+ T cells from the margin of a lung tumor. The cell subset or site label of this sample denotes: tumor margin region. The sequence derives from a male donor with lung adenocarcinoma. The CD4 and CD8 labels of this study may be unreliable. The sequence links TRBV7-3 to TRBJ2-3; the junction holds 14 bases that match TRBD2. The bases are TGTGCCAGCAGCTCCGGACTAGCGGGAGGCTGGGTCGATACGCAGTATTTT. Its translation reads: CASSSGLAGGWVDTQYF.